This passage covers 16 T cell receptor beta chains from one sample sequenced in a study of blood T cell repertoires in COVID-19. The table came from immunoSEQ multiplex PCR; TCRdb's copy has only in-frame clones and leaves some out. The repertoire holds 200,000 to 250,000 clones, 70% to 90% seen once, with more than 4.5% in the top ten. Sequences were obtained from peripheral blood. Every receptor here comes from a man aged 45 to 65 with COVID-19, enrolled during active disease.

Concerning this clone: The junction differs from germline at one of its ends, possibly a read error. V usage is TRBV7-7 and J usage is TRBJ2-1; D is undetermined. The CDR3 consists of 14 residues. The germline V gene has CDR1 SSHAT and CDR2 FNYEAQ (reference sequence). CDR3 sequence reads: CASSPTSGYNEQFF. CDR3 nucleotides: TGTGCTAGCAGCCCTACTTCCGGTTACAATGAGCAGTTCTTC.

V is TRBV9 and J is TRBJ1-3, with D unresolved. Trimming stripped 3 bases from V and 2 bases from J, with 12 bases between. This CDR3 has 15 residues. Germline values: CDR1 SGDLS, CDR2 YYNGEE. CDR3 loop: CASSGLSGPGNTIYF. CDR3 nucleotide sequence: TGTGCCAGCAGCGGACTCAGTGGCCCTGGAAACACCATATATTTT.

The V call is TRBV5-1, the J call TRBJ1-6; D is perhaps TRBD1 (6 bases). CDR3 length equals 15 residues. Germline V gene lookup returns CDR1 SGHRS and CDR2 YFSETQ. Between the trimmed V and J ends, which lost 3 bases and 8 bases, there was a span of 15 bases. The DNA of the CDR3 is TGCGCCAGCAGCTCCGCCGGGGGGCGGGATTCACCCCTCCACTTT. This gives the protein CASSSAGGRDSPLHF.

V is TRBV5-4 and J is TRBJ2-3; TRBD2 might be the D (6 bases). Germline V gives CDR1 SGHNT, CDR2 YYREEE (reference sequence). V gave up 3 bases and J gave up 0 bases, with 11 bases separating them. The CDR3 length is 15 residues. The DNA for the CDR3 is TGTGCCAGCAGCTACGGGGGAGTGAGCACAGATACGCAGTATTTT. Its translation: CASSYGGVSTDTQYF.

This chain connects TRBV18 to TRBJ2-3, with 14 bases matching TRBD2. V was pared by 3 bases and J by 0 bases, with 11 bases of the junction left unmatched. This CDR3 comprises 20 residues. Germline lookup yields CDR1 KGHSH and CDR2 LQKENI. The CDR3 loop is CASSPTNGLAGGSSTDTQYF. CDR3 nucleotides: TGTGCCAGCTCACCGACGAATGGACTAGCGGGGGGCTCTAGCACAGATACGCAGTATTTT.

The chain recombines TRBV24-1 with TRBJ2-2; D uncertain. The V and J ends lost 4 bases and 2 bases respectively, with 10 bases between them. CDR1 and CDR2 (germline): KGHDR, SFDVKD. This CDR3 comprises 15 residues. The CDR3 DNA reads TGTGCCACCAGTGAGGCTAGGAGAAACACCGGGGAGCTGTTTTTT. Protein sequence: CATSEARRNTGELFF.

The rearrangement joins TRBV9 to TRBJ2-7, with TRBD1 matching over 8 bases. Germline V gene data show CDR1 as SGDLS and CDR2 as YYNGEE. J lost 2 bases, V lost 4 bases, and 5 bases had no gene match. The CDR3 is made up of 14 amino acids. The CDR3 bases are TGTGCCAGCAGCCAGACAGGGGATCCCTACGAGCAGTACTTC. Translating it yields CASSQTGDPYEQYF.

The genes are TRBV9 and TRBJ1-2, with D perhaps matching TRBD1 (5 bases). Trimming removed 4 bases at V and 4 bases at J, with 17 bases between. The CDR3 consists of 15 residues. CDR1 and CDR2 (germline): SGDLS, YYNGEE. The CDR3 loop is CASSPGGGSGYGYTF. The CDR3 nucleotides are TGTGCCAGCAGCCCCGGGGGGGGGTCAGGCTATGGCTACACCTTC.

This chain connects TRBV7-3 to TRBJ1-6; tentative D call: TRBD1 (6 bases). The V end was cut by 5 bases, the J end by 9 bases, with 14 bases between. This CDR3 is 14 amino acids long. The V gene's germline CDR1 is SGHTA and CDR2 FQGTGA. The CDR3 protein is CASSEGQPLSPLHF. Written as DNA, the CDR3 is TGTGCCAGCAGCGAAGGACAGCCACTTTCACCCCTCCACTTT. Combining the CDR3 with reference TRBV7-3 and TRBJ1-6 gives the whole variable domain GAGVSQTPSNKVTEKGKYVELRCDPISGHTALYWYRQSLGQGPEFLIYFQGTGAADDSGLPNDRFFAVRPEGSVSTLKIQRTERGDSAVYLCASSEGQPLSPLHFGNGTRLTVT.

CDR3 residues: CASSPDSNEKLFF. CDR3 DNA sequence: TGTGCCAGCAGTCCGGACAGTAATGAAAAACTGTTTTTT. This chain uses TRBV6-5 with TRBJ1-4, with a weak D call TRBD1 (6 bases). The CDR3 length is 13 residues. Germline assignment: CDR1 MNHEY and CDR2 SVGAGI. Between the trimmed V and J ends, which lost 5 bases and 4 bases, there was a span of 8 bases.

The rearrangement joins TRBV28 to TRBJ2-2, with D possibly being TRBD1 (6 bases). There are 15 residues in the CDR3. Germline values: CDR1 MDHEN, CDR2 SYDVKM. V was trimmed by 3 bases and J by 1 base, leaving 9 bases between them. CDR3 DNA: TGTGCCAGCAGTTTCAGGGGTCGGAACACCGGGGAGCTGTTTTTT. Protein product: CASSFRGRNTGELFF.

In DNA, the CDR3 is TGTGCCACAGCGGGGGCGTACTACAATGAGCAGTTCTTC. This encodes CATAGAYYNEQFF. The chain carries TRBV24-1 and TRBJ2-1; 8 nucleotides match TRBD2. The CDR3 runs to 13 residues. Trimming took 10 bases from V and 3 from J; bases not matched to a gene: 4. Germline V CDR1 and CDR2: KGHDR, SFDVKD.

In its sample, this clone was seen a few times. This CDR3 reads CASSPLTGEGEAFF. The CDR3 DNA reads as TGTGCCAGCAGCCCTTTGACAGGGGAGGGTGAAGCTTTCTTT. This chain joins TRBV28 and TRBJ1-1; 8 positions match TRBD1. Germline V CDR1 and CDR2: MDHEN, SYDVKM. There are 14 residues in the CDR3. The V segment lost 6 bases and the J segment 7 bases; nucleotides outside the gene matches: 10.

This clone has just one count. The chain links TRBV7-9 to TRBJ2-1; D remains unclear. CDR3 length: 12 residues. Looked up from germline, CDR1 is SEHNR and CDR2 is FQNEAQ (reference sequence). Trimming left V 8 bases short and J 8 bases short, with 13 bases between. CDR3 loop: CASGTPSYEQFF. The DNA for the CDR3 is TGTGCCAGCGGCACCCCCTCATATGAGCAGTTCTTC.

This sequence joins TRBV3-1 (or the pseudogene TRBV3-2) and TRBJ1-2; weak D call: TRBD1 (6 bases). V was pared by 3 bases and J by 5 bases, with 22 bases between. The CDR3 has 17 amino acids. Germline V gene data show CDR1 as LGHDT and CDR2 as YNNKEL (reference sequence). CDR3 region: CASSHIPPGHGEYGYTF. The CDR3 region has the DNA TGTGCCAGCAGCCACATCCCACCGGGACACGGGGAGTATGGCTACACCTTC.

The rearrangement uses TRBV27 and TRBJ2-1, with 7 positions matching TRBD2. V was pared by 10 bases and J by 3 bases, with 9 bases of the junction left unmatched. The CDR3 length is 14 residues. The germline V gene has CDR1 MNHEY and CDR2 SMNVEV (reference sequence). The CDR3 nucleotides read TGTGCCACCTCCTATGGGGGGGTCTACAATGAGCAGTTCTTC. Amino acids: CATSYGGVYNEQFF.